This TCR beta chain was retrieved from a study of T cells in Graves' hyperthyroidism and ophthalmopathy. Pregnant or lactating patients were excluded, as were those with uncontrolled infection or other autoimmune disease. In this sample, this clonotype turned up many times. Its specificity is not known. V was shortened by 4 bases and J by 7 bases, with 8 bases between the two germline ends. CDR1 is MNHEY, CDR2 SVGEGT, per germline. The CDR3 spans 13 residues. Study conclusions and caveats: Blood shared most expanded thyroid clonotypes above 0.001.

Researchers took RNA transcripts and amplified the TCR beta CDR3 regions from them. Primed by the HTBI set, a first-round RT-PCR was run on the TCR CDR3. TCRdb re-derived calls from the multiplex PCR reads in MiXCR, one entry per CDR3 protein. The table has about 700,000 distinct CDR3 sequences, approximately 15% seen once. V usage is TRBV6-2 or TRBV6-3 and J usage is TRBJ1-6; D is perhaps TRBD1 (5 bases). This TCR was sampled from a woman in her late teens or twenties with Graves' hyperthyroidism. Material for sequencing was blood. CDR3: CASSWDLNSPLHF. The CDR3 nucleotides are TGTGCCAGCAGTTGGGACCTCAATTCACCCCTCCACTTT.